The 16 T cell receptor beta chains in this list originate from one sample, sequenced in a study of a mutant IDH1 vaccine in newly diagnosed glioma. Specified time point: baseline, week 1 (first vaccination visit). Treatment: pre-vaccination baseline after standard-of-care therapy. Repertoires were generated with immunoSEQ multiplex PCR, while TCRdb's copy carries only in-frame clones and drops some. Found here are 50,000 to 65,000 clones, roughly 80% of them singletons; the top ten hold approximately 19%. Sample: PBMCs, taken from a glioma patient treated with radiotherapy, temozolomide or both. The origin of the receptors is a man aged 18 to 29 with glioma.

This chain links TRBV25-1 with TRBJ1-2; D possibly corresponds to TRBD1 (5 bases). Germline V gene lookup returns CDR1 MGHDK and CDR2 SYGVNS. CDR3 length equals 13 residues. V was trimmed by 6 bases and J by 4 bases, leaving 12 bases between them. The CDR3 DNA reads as TGTGCCAGCAGACACGACAGCCTCTATGGCTACACCTTC. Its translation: CASRHDSLYGYTF.

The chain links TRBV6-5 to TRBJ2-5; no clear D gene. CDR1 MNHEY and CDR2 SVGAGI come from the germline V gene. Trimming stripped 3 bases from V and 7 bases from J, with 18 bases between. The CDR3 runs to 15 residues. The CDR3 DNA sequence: TGTGCCAGCAGTTATTCGAGTCGGGCTGCGGTGACCCAGTACTTC. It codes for CASSYSSRAAVTQYF.

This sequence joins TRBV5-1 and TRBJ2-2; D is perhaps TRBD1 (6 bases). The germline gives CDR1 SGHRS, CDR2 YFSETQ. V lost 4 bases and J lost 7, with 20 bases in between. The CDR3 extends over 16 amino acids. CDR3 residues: CASSLNLQGFGGELFF. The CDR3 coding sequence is TGCGCCAGCAGCCTCAACCTCCAGGGGTTCGGCGGGGAGCTGTTTTTT.

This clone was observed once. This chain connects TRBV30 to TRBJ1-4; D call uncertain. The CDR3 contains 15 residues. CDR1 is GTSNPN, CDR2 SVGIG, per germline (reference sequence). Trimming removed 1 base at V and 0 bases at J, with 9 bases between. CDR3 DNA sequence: TGTGCCTGGAGTGCGGGGTTTGCAACTAATGAAAAACTGTTTTTT. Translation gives CAWSAGFATNEKLFF.

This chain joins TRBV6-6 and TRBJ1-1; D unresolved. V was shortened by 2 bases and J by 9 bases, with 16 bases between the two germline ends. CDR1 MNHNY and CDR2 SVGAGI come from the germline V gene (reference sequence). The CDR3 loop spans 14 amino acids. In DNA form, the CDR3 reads TGTGCCAGCAGTTACCCTGAGCGGGAAGCAAAAGCTTTCTTT. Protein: CASSYPEREAKAFF.

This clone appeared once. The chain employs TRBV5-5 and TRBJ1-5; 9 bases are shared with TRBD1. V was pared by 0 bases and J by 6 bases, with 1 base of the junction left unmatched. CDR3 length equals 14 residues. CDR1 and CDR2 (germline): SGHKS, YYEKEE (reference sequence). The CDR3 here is CASSLGDRAQPQHF. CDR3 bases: TGTGCCAGCAGCTTGGGGGACAGGGCTCAGCCCCAGCATTTT.

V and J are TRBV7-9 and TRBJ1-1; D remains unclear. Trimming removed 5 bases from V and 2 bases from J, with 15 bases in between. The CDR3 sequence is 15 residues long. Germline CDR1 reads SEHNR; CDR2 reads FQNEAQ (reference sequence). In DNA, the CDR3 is TGTGCCAGCAGCCCCACCCTGGGCCCAAACACTGAAGCTTTCTTT. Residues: CASSPTLGPNTEAFF.

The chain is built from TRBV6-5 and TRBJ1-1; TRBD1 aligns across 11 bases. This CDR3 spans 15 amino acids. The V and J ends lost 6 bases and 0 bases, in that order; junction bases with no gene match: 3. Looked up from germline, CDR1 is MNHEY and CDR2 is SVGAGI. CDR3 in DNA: TGTGCCAGCAGGAGGGACAGGGGGATGAACACTGAAGCTTTCTTT. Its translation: CASRRDRGMNTEAFF.

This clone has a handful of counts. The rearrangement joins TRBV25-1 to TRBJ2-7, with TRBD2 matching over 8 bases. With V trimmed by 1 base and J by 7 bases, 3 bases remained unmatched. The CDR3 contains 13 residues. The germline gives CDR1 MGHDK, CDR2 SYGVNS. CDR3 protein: CASSEWGGREQYF. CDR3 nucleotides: TGTGCCAGCAGTGAATGGGGCGGGAGGGAGCAGTACTTC.

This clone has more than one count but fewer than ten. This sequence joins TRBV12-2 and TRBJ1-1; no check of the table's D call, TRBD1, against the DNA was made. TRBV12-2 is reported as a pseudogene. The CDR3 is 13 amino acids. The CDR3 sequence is CASRLEGQQEAFF. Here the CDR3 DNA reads TGTGCAAGTCGCTTAGAGGGACAGCAAGAAGCTTTCTTT.

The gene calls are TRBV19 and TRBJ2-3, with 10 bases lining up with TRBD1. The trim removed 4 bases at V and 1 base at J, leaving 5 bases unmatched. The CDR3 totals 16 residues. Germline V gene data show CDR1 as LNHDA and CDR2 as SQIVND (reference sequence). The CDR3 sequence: CASSSSGTGGTDTQYF. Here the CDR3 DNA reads TGTGCCAGTAGTAGCTCCGGGACAGGGGGCACAGATACGCAGTATTTT.

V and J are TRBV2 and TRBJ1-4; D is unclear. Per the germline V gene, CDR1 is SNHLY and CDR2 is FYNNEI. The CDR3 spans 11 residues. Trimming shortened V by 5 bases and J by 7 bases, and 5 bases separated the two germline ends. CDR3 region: CASSYSEKLFF. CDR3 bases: TGTGCCAGCAGTTATAGTGAAAAACTGTTTTTT.

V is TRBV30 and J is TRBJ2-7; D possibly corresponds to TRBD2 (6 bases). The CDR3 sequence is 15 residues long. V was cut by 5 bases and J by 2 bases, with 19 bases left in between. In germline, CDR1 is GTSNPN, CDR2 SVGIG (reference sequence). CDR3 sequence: CAWAGTPNRAYEQYF. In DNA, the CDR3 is TGTGCCTGGGCCGGGACTCCTAATCGGGCCTACGAGCAGTACTTC. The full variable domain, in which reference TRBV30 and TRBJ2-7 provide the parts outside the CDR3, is SQTIHQWPATLVQPVGSPLSLECTVEGTSNPNLYWYRQAAGRGLQLLFYSVGIGQISSEVPQNLSASRPQDRQFILSSKKLLLSDSGFYLCAWAGTPNRAYEQYFGPGTRLTVT.

The CDR3 region has the DNA TGTGCCTGGAGCCCGACTAGGACAGATACGCAGTATTTT. Encoded protein: CAWSPTRTDTQYF. The gene calls are TRBV30 and TRBJ2-3; D is perhaps TRBD2 (6 bases). CDR3 length: 13 residues. Germline V gene lookup returns CDR1 GTSNPN and CDR2 SVGIG (reference sequence). V was pared by 3 bases and J by 3 bases, with 10 bases between. The full variable domain, with the rest looked up from reference TRBV30 and TRBJ2-3, is SQTIHQWPATLVQPVGSPLSLECTVEGTSNPNLYWYRQAAGRGLQLLFYSVGIGQISSEVPQNLSASRPQDRQFILSSKKLLLSDSGFYLCAWSPTRTDTQYFGPGTRLTVL.

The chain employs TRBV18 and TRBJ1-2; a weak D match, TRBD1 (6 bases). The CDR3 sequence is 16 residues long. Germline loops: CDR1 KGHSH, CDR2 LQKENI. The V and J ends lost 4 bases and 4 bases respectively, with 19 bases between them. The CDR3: CASSRNKNRDGYGYTF. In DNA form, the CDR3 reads TGTGCCAGCTCACGTAATAAGAACAGGGATGGCTATGGCTACACCTTC.

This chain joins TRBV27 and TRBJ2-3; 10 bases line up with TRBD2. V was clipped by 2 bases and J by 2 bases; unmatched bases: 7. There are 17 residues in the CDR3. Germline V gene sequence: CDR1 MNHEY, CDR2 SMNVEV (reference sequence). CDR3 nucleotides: TGTGCCAGCAGTTTACGATCTAGCGGGGGATACACAGATACGCAGTATTTT. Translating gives CASSLRSSGGYTDTQYF.